This T cell receptor beta chain is from a study of T cells after posttransplantation cyclophosphamide. General study results and limits: Tissue-infiltrating T cells from skin or gut overlapped little with blood T cells. Donor-recipient repertoire similarity was low at 1-2 months, rising over year one.

Cyclophosphamide on days +3 and +4 followed busulfan-fludarabine conditioning and a marrow graft. This clone was observed many times. Its antigen is unknown. Repertoires were generated with immunoSEQ multiplex PCR, while TCRdb's copy carries only in-frame clones and drops some. Found here are roughly 16,000 clones, no singletons; the ten largest cover about 0.54%. Germline CDR1 SNHLY, CDR2 FYNNEI. CDR3 length: 15 residues. The V end lost 5 bases, the J end lost 0 bases, and 11 bases lay between the germline ends. The sequence came from a female patient aged 30 to 40 who received an allogeneic stem cell transplant from a related donor, was CMV-positive, and had no GVHD. Some of these T cells may belong to the graft donor. The V gene is TRBV2, the J gene TRBJ1-3; maybe TRBD1 (6 bases). The sample consisted of PBMCs, taken after allogeneic stem cell transplant with posttransplant cyclophosphamide. CDR3 coding DNA: TGTGCCAGCAGTTTAGACAGGAGCTCTGGAAACACCATATATTTT. Translated, it gives CASSLDRSSGNTIYF.